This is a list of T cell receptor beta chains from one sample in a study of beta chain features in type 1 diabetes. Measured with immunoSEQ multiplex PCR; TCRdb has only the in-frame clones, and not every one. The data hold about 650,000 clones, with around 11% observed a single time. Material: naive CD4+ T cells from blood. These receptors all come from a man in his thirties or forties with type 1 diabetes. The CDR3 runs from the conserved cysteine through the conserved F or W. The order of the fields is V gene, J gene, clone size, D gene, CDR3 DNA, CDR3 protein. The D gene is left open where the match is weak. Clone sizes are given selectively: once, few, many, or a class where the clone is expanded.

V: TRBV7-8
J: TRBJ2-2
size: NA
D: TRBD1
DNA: TGTGCCAGCAGCTCGGGACAGTCAATTACCGGGGAGCTGTTTTTT
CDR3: CASSSGQSITGELFF

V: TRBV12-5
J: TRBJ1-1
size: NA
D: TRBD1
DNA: TGTGCTAGTGTCACGACAGGGGTGACTCCAAACACTGAAGCTTTCTTT
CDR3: CASVTTGVTPNTEAFF

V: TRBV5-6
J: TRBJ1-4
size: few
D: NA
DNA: TGTGCCAGCAGCTTGGTTGGTAATGAAAAACTGTTTTTT
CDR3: CASSLVGNEKLFF

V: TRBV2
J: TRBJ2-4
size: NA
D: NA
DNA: TGTGCCAGCAGTGCGGCATTAGCCAAAAACATTCAGTACTTC
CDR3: CASSAALAKNIQYF

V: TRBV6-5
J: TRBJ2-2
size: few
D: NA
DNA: TGTGCCAGCAGTAAGGCCAGGGGTTCCGGGGAGCTGTTTTTT
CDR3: CASSKARGSGELFF

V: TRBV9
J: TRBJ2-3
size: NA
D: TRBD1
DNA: TGTGCCAGCAGCGTTGGACAGGGGGCCGCGAAGGTCACAGATACGCAGTATTTT
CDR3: CASSVGQGAAKVTDTQYF

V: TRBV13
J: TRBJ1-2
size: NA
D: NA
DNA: TGTGCCAGCAGCTCCAAACCTCAGGGGCAGGGGTATGGCTACACCTTC
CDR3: CASSSKPQGQGYGYTF

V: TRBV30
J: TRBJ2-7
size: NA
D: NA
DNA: TGTGCCTGGAGAACCCCGGGATTGTACGAGCAGTACTTC
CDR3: CAWRTPGLYEQYF

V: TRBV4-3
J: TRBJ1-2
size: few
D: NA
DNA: TGCGCCAGCAGCCACCCCGGTCGGGGTAGAGATGGCTACACCTTC
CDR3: CASSHPGRGRDGYTF

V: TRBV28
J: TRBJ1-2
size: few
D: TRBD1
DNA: TGTGCCAGCAGTACAGGGGCGGACTATGGCTACACCTTC
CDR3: CASSTGADYGYTF

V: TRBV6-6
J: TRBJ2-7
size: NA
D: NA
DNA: TGTGCCAGCCGCCCCGGCGTCTTACCGGCCTACGAGCAGTACTTC
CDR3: CASRPGVLPAYEQYF

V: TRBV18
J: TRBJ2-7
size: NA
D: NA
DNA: TGTGCCAGCTCACCGCCGCGAGACTGGTACTCCTACGAGCAGTACTTC
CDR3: CASSPPRDWYSYEQYF

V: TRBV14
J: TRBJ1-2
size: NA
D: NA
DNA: TGTGCCAGCAGTCGGATGGTAGTCCCTAACTATGGCTACACCTTC
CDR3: CASSRMVVPNYGYTF

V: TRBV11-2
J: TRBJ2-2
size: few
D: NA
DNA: TGTGCCAGCAGCCCAAGGCGGGGGAACACCGGGGAGCTGTTTTTT
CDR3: CASSPRRGNTGELFF

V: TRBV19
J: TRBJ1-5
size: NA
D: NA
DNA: TGTGCCAGTAGTATAACTGCGACCGACCGGACTCAGCCCCAGCATTTT
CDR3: CASSITATDRTQPQHF

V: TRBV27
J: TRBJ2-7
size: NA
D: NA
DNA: TGTGCCAGCAGTTTGATCCCGGGAGCCGAGCAGTACTTC
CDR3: CASSLIPGAEQYF

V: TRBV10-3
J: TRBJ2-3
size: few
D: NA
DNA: TGTGCCATCAGGGCCTCAACTAGCACAGATACGCAGTATTTT
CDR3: CAIRASTSTDTQYF

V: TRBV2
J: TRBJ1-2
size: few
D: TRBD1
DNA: TGTGCCAGCAGGGCCGACCGGGACAGTTCTGGCTACACCTTC
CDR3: CASRADRDSSGYTF

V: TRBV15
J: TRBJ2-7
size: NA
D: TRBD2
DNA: TGTGCCACCAGCAGAGGCGAGGGACTAACGGGATCCTACGAGCAGTACTTC
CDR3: CATSRGEGLTGSYEQYF

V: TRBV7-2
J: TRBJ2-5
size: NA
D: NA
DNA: TGTGCCAGCAGCTTAAGGCAGGGGGGAGAGACCCAGTACTTC
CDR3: CASSLRQGGETQYF

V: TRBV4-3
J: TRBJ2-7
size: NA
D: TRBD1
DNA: TGCGCCAGCAGCCAAGAAGGAACAGGGGGTTCCTACGAGCAGTACTTC
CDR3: CASSQEGTGGSYEQYF

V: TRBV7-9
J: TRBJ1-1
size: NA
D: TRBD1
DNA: TGTGCCAGCAGCACAGGACAGGTGCTGAACACTGAAGCTTTCTTT
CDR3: CASSTGQVLNTEAFF

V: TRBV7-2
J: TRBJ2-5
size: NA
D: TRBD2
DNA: TGTGCCAGCAGCCTAGGACTAGCCCAAGAGACCCAGTACTTC
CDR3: CASSLGLAQETQYF

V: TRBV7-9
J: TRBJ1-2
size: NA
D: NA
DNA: TGTGCCAGCAGCCCCTCGTTAGTGTTTGATGGCTACACCTTC
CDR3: CASSPSLVFDGYTF

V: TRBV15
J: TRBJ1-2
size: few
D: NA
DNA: TGTGCCACCAGCAGAAGTAACTATGGCTACACCTTC
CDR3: CATSRSNYGYTF

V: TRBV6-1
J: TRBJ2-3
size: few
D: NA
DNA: TGTGCCAGCAGTGAAGAAAGGTCCAGGCTAGATACGCAGTATTTT
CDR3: CASSEERSRLDTQYF

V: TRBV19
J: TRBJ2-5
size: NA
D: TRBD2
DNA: TGTGCCAGTAGTAGGGGGGGCCAAGAGACCCAGTACTTC
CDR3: CASSRGGQETQYF

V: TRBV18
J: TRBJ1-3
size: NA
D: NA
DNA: TGTGCCAGCTCACCACAGGAGACTGGAAACACCATATATTTT
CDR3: CASSPQETGNTIYF

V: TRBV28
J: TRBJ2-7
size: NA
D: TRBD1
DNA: TGTGCCAGCAGCCGGACAGGGGGATCCTACGAGCAGTACTTC
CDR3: CASSRTGGSYEQYF

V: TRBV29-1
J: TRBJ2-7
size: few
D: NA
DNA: TGCAGCGTTCGGGCCACCTACGAGCAGTACTTC
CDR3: CSVRATYEQYF

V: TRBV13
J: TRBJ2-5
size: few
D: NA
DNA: TGTGCCAGCAGCTTAAGGAGGCAAGAGACCCAGTACTTC
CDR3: CASSLRRQETQYF

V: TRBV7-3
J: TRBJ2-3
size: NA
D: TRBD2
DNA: TGTGCCAGCACCAACCCTTGGACTAGCGCACCATTCACAGATACGCAGTATTTT
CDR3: CASTNPWTSAPFTDTQYF

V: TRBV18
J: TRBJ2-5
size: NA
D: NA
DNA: TGTGCCAGCTCACCACGGTCAGGGCCCGAAGAGACCCAGTACTTC
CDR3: CASSPRSGPEETQYF

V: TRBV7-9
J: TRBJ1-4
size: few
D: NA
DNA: TGTGCCAGCAGCTTGGAAGGGGCATCTAATGAAAAACTGTTTTTT
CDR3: CASSLEGASNEKLFF

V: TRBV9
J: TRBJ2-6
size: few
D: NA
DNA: TGTGCCAGCAGCCCTTCACTGTCCTCTGGGGCCAACGTCCTGACTTTC
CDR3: CASSPSLSSGANVLTF

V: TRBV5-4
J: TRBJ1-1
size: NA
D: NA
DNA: TGTGCCAGCAGCTTCTCGACCGAAGGTGAAGCTTTCTTT
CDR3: CASSFSTEGEAFF

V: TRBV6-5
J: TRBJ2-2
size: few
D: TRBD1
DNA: TGTGCCAGCAGAATCGGGACAGGGGTGACCGGGGAGCTGTTTTTT
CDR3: CASRIGTGVTGELFF

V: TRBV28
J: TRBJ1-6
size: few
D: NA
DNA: TGTGCCAGCAGTTCCATCCCGCACTCCTATAATTCACCCCTCCACTTT
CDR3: CASSSIPHSYNSPLHF

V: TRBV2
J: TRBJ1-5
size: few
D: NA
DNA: TGTGCCAGCTCGGGGTCCGATAGCAATCAGCCCCAGCATTTT
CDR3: CASSGSDSNQPQHF

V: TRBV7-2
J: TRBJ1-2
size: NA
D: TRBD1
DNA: TGTGCCAGCAGCTTAGTGGGACAGGGGCCTTATGGCTACACCTTC
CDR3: CASSLVGQGPYGYTF